Presented here are 8 T cell receptor beta chains from one specimen sequenced in a study of CD8+ T cells in alopecia areata. RNA extraction was followed by reverse transcription into cDNA, which acted as the sequencing template. Method: immunoSEQ multiplex PCR; TCRdb's copy keeps in-frame clones and lacks some. Of about 200,000 clones listed, roughly two fifths were seen once; the top ten hold roughly 0.5%. Sample treatment: oral pan-JAK inhibitor, 5-10 mg twice daily. Sequenced material: CD4+ T cells sorted from blood, taken at approximately week 34, from a patient treated with tofacitinib. The receptors shown here come from a human donor with alopecia areata.

The J gene is TRBJ1-2, the V gene TRBV2; the match to TRBD1 covers 8 bases. CDR1 is SNHLY and CDR2 is FYNNEI in the germline V gene. The trim removed 6 bases at V and 2 bases at J, leaving 5 bases unmatched. This CDR3 region has 14 residues. The CDR3 reads CASRSGQVNYGYTF. In nucleotides, the CDR3 is TGTGCCAGCAGATCGGGACAGGTCAACTATGGCTACACCTTC. The variable domain in full, with the rest retrieved from reference TRBV2 and TRBJ1-2, is EPEVTQTPSHQVTQMGQEVILRCVPISNHLYFYWYRQILGQKVEFLVSFYNNEISEKSEIFDDQFSVERPDGSNFTLKIRSTKLEDSAMYFCASRSGQVNYGYTFGSGTRLTVV.

In DNA, the CDR3 is TGCGCCAGCAGCCTCGGGACTAGCGGGGGGGCCAGGGCAGATACGCAGTATTTT. Protein product: CASSLGTSGGARADTQYF. The V and J genes are TRBV5-1 and TRBJ2-3; TRBD2 matches at 16 bases. CDR1 is SGHRS and CDR2 is YFSETQ in the germline V gene. Losses at the gene ends were 4 bases for V and 4 bases for J; bases not matched to a gene: 9. CDR3 length: 18 residues.

This chain joins TRBV2 and TRBJ1-2, with TRBD1 identical over 8 bases. CDR3 size: 14 residues. The germline CDR1 and CDR2 sequences are SNHLY and FYNNEI. The V and J ends lost 4 bases and 7 bases, in that order; junction bases with no gene match: 8. The CDR3 sequence: CASSAVRGPSGYTF. The CDR3, as DNA: TGTGCCAGCAGTGCGGTCAGGGGGCCGAGTGGCTACACCTTC.

Only a few counts were recorded for this clone. The rearrangement links TRBV7-9 to TRBJ2-1, with D unresolved. Trimming left V 5 bases short and J 9 bases short, with 14 bases between. The CDR3 is made up of 13 amino acids. Germline V gene lookup returns CDR1 SEHNR and CDR2 FQNEAQ (reference sequence). The CDR3 nucleotides are TGTGCCAGCAGCCCCGGACCCCCCGGTGAGCAGTTCTTC. Residues: CASSPGPPGEQFF.

The chain joins TRBV10-3 to TRBJ2-1; 14 bases map to TRBD2. Germline V gene sequence: CDR1 ENHRY, CDR2 SYGVKD. The CDR3 consists of 21 residues. Trimming took 6 bases from V and 0 from J; bases not matched to a gene: 16. CDR3 sequence (DNA): TGTGCCATCAGGCCCTCGGGGACTAGCGGGAGTTTGGGGAGCTCCTACAATGAGCAGTTCTTC. This gives the protein CAIRPSGTSGSLGSSYNEQFF.

This clone was seen a few times. The chain combines TRBV7-3 with TRBJ1-6; possibly TRBD1 for D (5 bases). CDR1 and CDR2 from the germline V gene are SGHTA and FQGTGA. The CDR3 runs 15 residues. Between the trimmed V and J ends, which lost 2 bases and 5 bases, there was a span of 10 bases. The CDR3 nucleotides read TGTGCCAGCAGCTTATGGGAAGGGGATAATTCACCCCTCCACTTT. Encoded protein: CASSLWEGDNSPLHF. Supplemented by reference TRBV7-3 and TRBJ1-6, the full variable domain reads GAGVSQTPSNKVTEKGKYVELRCDPISGHTALYWYRQSLGQGPEFLIYFQGTGAADDSGLPNDRFFAVRPEGSVSTLKIQRTERGDSAVYLCASSLWEGDNSPLHFGNGTRLTVT.

This clone has just a few counts. The chain is built from TRBV29-1 and TRBJ2-5, with D hard to call. V lost 0 bases and J 3 bases, leaving 17 bases between the germline ends. This CDR3 contains 16 residues. Per the germline V gene, CDR1 is SQVTM and CDR2 is ANQGSEA. In DNA form, the CDR3 reads TGCAGCGTTGAAGATTGGTCGCGGCGAACCGAAGAGACCCAGTACTTC. This codes for CSVEDWSRRTEETQYF. The full variable domain, rest sourced from reference TRBV29-1 and TRBJ2-5, is SAVISQKPSRDICQRGTSLTIQCQVDSQVTMMFWYRQQPGQSLTLIATANQGSEATYESGFVIDKFPISRPNLTFSTLTVSNMSPEDSSIYLCSVEDWSRRTEETQYFGPGTRLLVL.

The J gene is TRBJ1-1, the V gene TRBV9, with 7 bases that match TRBD1. The CDR3 spans 13 residues. The ends lost 4 bases at V and 3 bases at J; junction bases unmatched: 3. Germline V gives CDR1 SGDLS, CDR2 YYNGEE. CDR3 sequence reads: CASSTQGDTEAFF. CDR3 sequence (DNA): TGTGCCAGCAGCACCCAGGGGGACACTGAAGCTTTCTTT.